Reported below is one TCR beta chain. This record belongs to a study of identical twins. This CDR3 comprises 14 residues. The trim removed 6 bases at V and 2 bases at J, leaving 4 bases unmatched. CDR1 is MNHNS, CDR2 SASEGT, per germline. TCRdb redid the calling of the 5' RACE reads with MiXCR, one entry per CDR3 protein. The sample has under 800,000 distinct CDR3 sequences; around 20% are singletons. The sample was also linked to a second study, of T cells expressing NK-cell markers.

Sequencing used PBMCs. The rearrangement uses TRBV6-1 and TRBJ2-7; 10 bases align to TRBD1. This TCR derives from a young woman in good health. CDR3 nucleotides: TGTGCCAGCAGGTCCGGGACAGGGGCCTACGAGCAGTACTTC. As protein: CASRSGTGAYEQYF.